The 26 T cell receptor beta chains reported below all come from one sample, sequenced in a study of human thymus T cells. The thymus was resected at corrective cardiac surgery. Method: immunoSEQ multiplex PCR; TCRdb's copy keeps in-frame clones and lacks some. The table records tens of thousands of clones, over 85% of them present only once. The source material was thymus tissue. The receptors were sampled from a girl under three years old with a congenital heart defect but otherwise immunologically healthy.

CDR3 in DNA: TGTGCCAGCAGCTTAGAGGAGGGGGATGAAACTGGAAACACCATATATTTT. Amino acid sequence: CASSLEEGDETGNTIYF. The chain couples TRBV7-2 to TRBJ1-3, with TRBD1 as a possible D gene (6 bases). Looked up from germline, CDR1 is SGHTA and CDR2 is FQGNSA. CDR3 length: 17 residues. Between the trimmed V and J ends, which lost 1 base and 2 bases, there was a span of 15 bases.

The chain joins TRBV11-2 to TRBJ2-1; D unresolved. The CDR3 spans 12 residues. V lost 0 bases and J lost 4, with 1 base in between. Germline lookup yields CDR1 SGHAT and CDR2 FQNNGV. The CDR3 DNA is TGTGCCAGCAGCTTAGAATACAATGAGCAGTTCTTC. This translates into CASSLEYNEQFF.

The chain recombines TRBV25-1 with TRBJ1-1; 7 positions match TRBD1. CDR1 and CDR2 from the germline V gene are MGHDK and SYGVNS. The CDR3 spans 17 residues. Losses at the gene ends were 8 bases for V and 1 base for J; bases not matched to a gene: 16. DNA of the CDR3: TGTGCCAGCGTCGGACCCGGGACAGCCTTTAAGAACACTGAAGCTTTCTTT. Encoded protein: CASVGPGTAFKNTEAFF.

The rearrangement uses TRBV7-6 and TRBJ1-3; 9 bases map to TRBD1. The junction had 10 bases not matched to a gene; V was cut back by 7 bases and J by 0 bases. CDR1 SGHVS and CDR2 FNYEAQ come from the germline V gene. The CDR3 has 17 amino acids. CDR3 DNA sequence: TGTGCCAGCACCCCAAGGGACAGGGATTTCTCTGGAAACACCATATATTTT. It is translated as CASTPRDRDFSGNTIYF.

The chain is built from TRBV7-2 and TRBJ2-7; D is possibly TRBD1 (5 bases). With 1 base removed from V and 4 bases from J, the gap between germline ends came to 17 bases. The CDR3 spans 16 residues. CDR1 and CDR2 (germline): SGHTA, FQGNSA. The CDR3 loop is CASSLDLAGQRYEQYF. CDR3 DNA: TGTGCCAGCAGCTTAGACCTGGCAGGGCAGAGGTACGAGCAGTACTTC.

V is TRBV7-6 and J is TRBJ1-1; D remains ambiguous. Germline CDR1 is SGHVS and CDR2 is FNYEAQ. The CDR3 runs to 16 residues. Trimming shortened V by 8 bases and J by 3 bases, and 22 bases separated the two germline ends. The CDR3 nucleotides are TGTGCCAGCTATGATCCTCGAAGGGTTGGGGACACTGAAGCTTTCTTT. It encodes CASYDPRRVGDTEAFF.

The V gene is TRBV7-9, the J gene TRBJ2-7; D is perhaps TRBD1 (5 bases). The germline gives CDR1 SEHNR, CDR2 FQNEAQ (reference sequence). Trimming shortened V by 5 bases and J by 9 bases, and 11 bases separated the two germline ends. The CDR3 is 11 residues long. CDR3 residues: CASSRGFGQYF. As DNA, the CDR3 is TGTGCCAGCAGCAGGGGTTTTGGGCAGTACTTC.

This clone showed up just once. The V gene is TRBV18, the J gene TRBJ1-3, with 10 bases matching TRBD1. This CDR3 contains 15 residues. The germline V gene has CDR1 KGHSH and CDR2 LQKENI. The J segment lost 6 bases and the V segment lost 3 bases, leaving 5 bases of the junction unmatched. The CDR3 spells CASSPGTGVENTIYF. CDR3 bases: TGTGCCAGCTCACCTGGGACAGGGGTCGAAAACACCATATATTTT.

This clone was seen a single time. The rearrangement links TRBV7-2 to TRBJ1-2, with 11 positions matching TRBD1. Germline loops: CDR1 SGHTA, CDR2 FQGNSA. Trimming at V came to 5 bases and at J to 2 bases, leaving 4 bases not matched to a gene. The CDR3 spans 15 residues. CDR3 loop: CASSGGDRGNYGYTF. The DNA for the CDR3 is TGTGCCAGCAGCGGAGGGGACAGGGGGAACTATGGCTACACCTTC.

The chain links TRBV14 to TRBJ1-1; D unresolved. The germline V and J ends were trimmed by 4 bases and 3 bases, with 27 bases remaining between them. The length of the CDR3 is 19 residues. Per germline, CDR1 SGHDN and CDR2 FVKESK. The CDR3 is CASSPRPSYRAVPHTEAFF. CDR3 sequence (DNA): TGTGCCAGCAGCCCCCGTCCTTCATACAGAGCCGTCCCGCACACTGAAGCTTTCTTT.

This chain links TRBV18 with TRBJ2-1; D ambiguous. Trimming took 2 bases from V and 4 from J, leaving 9 bases between them. CDR1 and CDR2 (germline): KGHSH, LQKENI. This CDR3 is 14 amino acids long. The CDR3 sequence is CASSPYKGYNEQFF. The CDR3 DNA follows: TGTGCCAGCTCACCATATAAAGGATACAATGAGCAGTTCTTC.

The chain uses TRBV28 and TRBJ2-5; 8 bases match TRBD1. Germline V lookup: CDR1 MDHEN, CDR2 SYDVKM. This CDR3 is built from 15 residues. Trimming at V came to 5 bases and at J to 5 bases, leaving 10 bases not matched to a gene. The CDR3 loop reads CASSTPDRVWETQYF. The CDR3 DNA is TGTGCCAGCAGTACCCCGGACAGGGTGTGGGAGACCCAGTACTTC.

This clone was picked up one time. V and J are TRBV4-3 and TRBJ2-2, with TRBD2 identical over 16 bases. CDR1 is LGHNA and CDR2 is YSLEER in the germline V gene. The V segment lost 0 bases and the J segment 5 bases; nucleotides outside the gene matches: 12. The CDR3 is 21 amino acids. The CDR3 nucleotides read TGCGCCAGCAGCCAAGATTTAAGGGAATCGGGACTAGCGGGAGGGACCGGGGAGCTGTTTTTT. This sequence encodes CASSQDLRESGLAGGTGELFF.

V usage is TRBV4-1 and J usage is TRBJ2-3; possible D gene TRBD1, 6 bases. The CDR3 runs 19 residues. Germline assignment: CDR1 MGHRA and CDR2 YSYEKL. V lost 0 bases to trimming and J lost 3 bases, with 22 bases between them. The CDR3 nucleotides read TGCGCCAGCAGCCAAGATCTCCCCCGACAGGACCCCGGGACAGATACGCAGTATTTT. Amino acid sequence: CASSQDLPRQDPGTDTQYF.

The chain employs TRBV28 and TRBJ1-4, with D tentatively TRBD1 (5 bases). V lost 6 bases, J lost 6 bases, and 17 bases lay in between. In germline, CDR1 is MDHEN, CDR2 SYDVKM. There are 15 residues in the CDR3. The CDR3 DNA is TGTGCCAGCAGCTTTAGGGCAGGGTGTGATGAAAAACTGTTTTTT. Protein product: CASSFRAGCDEKLFF.

The chain recombines TRBV6-6 with TRBJ2-3; TRBD1 matches at 9 bases. This CDR3 spans 16 amino acids. V lost 6 bases to trimming and J lost 4 bases; unmatched junction nucleotides: 11. Germline V lookup: CDR1 MNHNY, CDR2 SVGAGI (reference sequence). The CDR3 sequence is CASSHRGQGGADTQYF. Written as DNA, the CDR3 is TGTGCCAGCAGCCACCGGGGACAGGGTGGAGCAGATACGCAGTATTTT.

This clone was found once. This rearrangement joins TRBV27 to TRBJ2-1; D is undetermined. Germline CDR1 and CDR2: MNHEY and SMNVEV (reference sequence). The CDR3 extends over 15 amino acids. Trimming removed 1 base at V and 4 bases at J, with 11 bases between. The CDR3 sequence is CASSLFGYKYNEQFF. CDR3 bases: TGTGCCAGCAGTTTATTTGGGTATAAGTACAATGAGCAGTTCTTC.

This chain uses TRBV18 with TRBJ2-5; D call uncertain. Trimming stripped 1 base from V and 2 bases from J, with 11 bases between. This CDR3 is built from 15 residues. Germline V gene lookup returns CDR1 KGHSH and CDR2 LQKENI. The CDR3 DNA reads as TGTGCCAGCTCACCACAAAGACGGGCTCAAGAGACCCAGTACTTC. This sequence encodes CASSPQRRAQETQYF. Complete variable domain (other parts from reference TRBV18 and TRBJ2-5): NAGVMQNPRHLVRRRGQEARLRCSPMKGHSHVYWYRQLPEEGLKFMVYLQKENIIDESGMPKERFSAEFPKEGPSILRIQQVVRGDSAAYFCASSPQRRAQETQYFGPGTRLLVL.

The chain uses TRBV7-8 and TRBJ1-3, with D unresolved. This CDR3 spans 17 amino acids. The germline V gene has CDR1 SGHVS and CDR2 FQNEAQ. The germline V and J ends were trimmed by 4 bases and 1 base, with 17 bases remaining between them. Written as DNA, the CDR3 is TGTGCCAGCAGCTCAGCATTGTGGGGAGCTTCTGGAAACACCATATATTTT. Protein sequence: CASSSALWGASGNTIYF.

J is TRBJ1-6 and V is TRBV28, with TRBD1 as a possible D gene (5 bases). This CDR3 comprises 13 residues. Trimming pared 3 bases from V and 10 bases from J, leaving 10 bases between. CDR1 and CDR2 (germline): MDHEN, SYDVKM. DNA of the CDR3: TGTGCCAGCAGTTTTAAGGGGCCCTCACCCCTCCACTTT. Amino acids: CASSFKGPSPLHF.

CDR3 DNA sequence: TGTGCCAGCAGAAGGACAGGGATCAATCAGCCCCAGCATTTT. This translates into CASRRTGINQPQHF. The rearrangement joins TRBV6-1 to TRBJ1-5; 8 bases map to TRBD1. Germline V gives CDR1 MNHNS, CDR2 SASEGT. With V trimmed by 6 bases and J by 3 bases, 4 bases remained unmatched. The CDR3 runs to 14 residues.

This chain joins TRBV7-2 and TRBJ1-1, with 9 bases fitting TRBD1. This CDR3 has 18 residues. The V gene end was trimmed by 6 bases and the J gene end by 0 bases; junction bases not matched to a gene: 14. From germline, CDR1 is SGHTA and CDR2 FQGNSA. The CDR3 DNA sequence: TGTGCCAGCAGTTATCTCCCCCGGGACAGGGATTTGAACACTGAAGCTTTCTTT. Its protein is CASSYLPRDRDLNTEAFF.

V and J are TRBV19 and TRBJ1-4; possibly TRBD1 for D (5 bases). V was cut by 5 bases and J by 0 bases, with 16 bases left in between. The CDR3 extends over 17 amino acids. The germline gives CDR1 LNHDA, CDR2 SQIVND (reference sequence). CDR3 sequence (DNA): TGTGCCAGTAGTCCTCCCGGGACCGTTGCAACTAATGAAAAACTGTTTTTT. It is translated as CASSPPGTVATNEKLFF. Drawing the rest from reference TRBV19 and TRBJ1-4, the complete variable domain is DGGITQSPKYLFRKEGQNVTLSCEQNLNHDAMYWYRQDPGQGLRLIYYSQIVNDFQKGDIAEGYSVSREKKESFPLTVTSAQKNPTAFYLCASSPPGTVATNEKLFFGSGTQLSVL.

The chain has TRBV7-2 and TRBJ1-1, with D maybe TRBD1 (5 bases). The CDR3 runs 18 residues. V lost 1 base, J lost 2 bases, and 20 bases lay in between. Germline loops: CDR1 SGHTA, CDR2 FQGNSA. In DNA form, the CDR3 reads TGTGCCAGCAGCTTAGGCCCCTGGGGGGGATTTCCTAACACTGAAGCTTTCTTT. Its translation: CASSLGPWGGFPNTEAFF.

The chain recombines TRBV7-3 with TRBJ2-2; 8 positions match TRBD1. Unmatched junction bases numbered 10, after V lost 5 bases and J lost 5 bases. The CDR3 spans 16 residues. Germline V CDR1 and CDR2: SGHTA, FQGTGA. CDR3 nucleotide sequence: TGTGCCAGCAGCGGCAGGGGGCGAAAAGAGACCGGGGAGCTGTTTTTT. This encodes CASSGRGRKETGELFF.

This chain joins TRBV5-4 and TRBJ2-5, with TRBD1 matching 7 bases. The CDR3 runs 16 residues. J was trimmed by 5 bases and V by 4 bases; bases with no gene match: 14. In germline, CDR1 is SGHNT, CDR2 YYREEE (reference sequence). The CDR3 loop is CASSVQGSEGTETQYF. The CDR3 DNA reads TGTGCCAGCAGCGTACAGGGGTCTGAGGGCACGGAGACCCAGTACTTC. Full variable domain (remainder filled in from reference TRBV5-4 and TRBJ2-5): ETGVTQSPTHLIKTRGQQVTLRCSSQSGHNTVSWYQQALGQGPQFIFQYYREEENGRGNFPPRFSGLQFPNYSSELNVNALELDDSALYLCASSVQGSEGTETQYFGPGTRLLVL.